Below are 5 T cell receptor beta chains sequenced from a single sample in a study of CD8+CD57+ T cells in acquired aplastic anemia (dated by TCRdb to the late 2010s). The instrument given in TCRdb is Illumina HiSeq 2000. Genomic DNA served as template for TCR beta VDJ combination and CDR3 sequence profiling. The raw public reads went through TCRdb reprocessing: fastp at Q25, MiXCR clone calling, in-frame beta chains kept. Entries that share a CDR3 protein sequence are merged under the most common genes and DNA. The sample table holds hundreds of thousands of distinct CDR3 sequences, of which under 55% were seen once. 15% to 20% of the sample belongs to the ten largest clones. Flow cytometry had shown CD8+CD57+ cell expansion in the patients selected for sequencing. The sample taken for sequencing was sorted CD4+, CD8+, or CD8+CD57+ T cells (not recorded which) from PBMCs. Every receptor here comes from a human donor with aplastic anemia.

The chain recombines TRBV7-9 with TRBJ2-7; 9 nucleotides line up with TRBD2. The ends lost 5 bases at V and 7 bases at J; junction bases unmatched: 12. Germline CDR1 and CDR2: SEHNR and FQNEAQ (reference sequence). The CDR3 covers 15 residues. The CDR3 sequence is CASSPTASGMGEQYF. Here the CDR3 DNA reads TGTGCCAGCAGCCCAACGGCTAGCGGGATGGGTGAGCAGTACTTC.

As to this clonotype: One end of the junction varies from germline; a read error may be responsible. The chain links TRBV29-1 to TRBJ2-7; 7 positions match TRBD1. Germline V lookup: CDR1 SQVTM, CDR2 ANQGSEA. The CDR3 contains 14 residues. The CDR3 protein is CSAQTGKKGWERYF. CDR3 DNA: TGCAGCGCCCAGACAGGGAAGAAGGGATGGGAGCGGTACTTC.

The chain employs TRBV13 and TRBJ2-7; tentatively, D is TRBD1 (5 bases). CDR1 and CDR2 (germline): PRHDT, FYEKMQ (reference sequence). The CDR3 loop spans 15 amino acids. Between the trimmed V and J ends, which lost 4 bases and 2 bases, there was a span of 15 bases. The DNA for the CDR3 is TGTGCCAGCAGCTCACCCACGGACACTCCCTACGAGCAGTACTTC. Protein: CASSSPTDTPYEQYF.

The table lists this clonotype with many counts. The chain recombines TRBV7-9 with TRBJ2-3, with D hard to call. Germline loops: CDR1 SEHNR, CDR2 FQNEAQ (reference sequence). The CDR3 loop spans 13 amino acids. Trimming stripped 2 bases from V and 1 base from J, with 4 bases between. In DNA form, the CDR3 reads TGTGCCAGCAGCTTATTAGGCACAGATACGCAGTATTTT. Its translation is CASSLLGTDTQYF.

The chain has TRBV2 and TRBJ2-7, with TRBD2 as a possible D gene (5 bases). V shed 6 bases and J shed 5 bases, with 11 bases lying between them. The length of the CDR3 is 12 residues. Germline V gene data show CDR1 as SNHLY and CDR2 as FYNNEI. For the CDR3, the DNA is TGTGCCAGCAGGACGATCGGGGACGAGCAGTACTTC. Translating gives CASRTIGDEQYF.